The T cell receptor (beta chain) under discussion was sequenced for a study of breast tumors, draining lymph nodes, adjacent tissues. MiXCR, run by TCRdb on the multiplex PCR reads, gives a single entry per CDR3 protein. This sample has fewer than 80,000 distinct CDR3 sequences, with 40% to 55% found just once. The table lists this clonotype with a count of one. The CDR3 totals 14 residues. The V and J ends lost 3 bases and 7 bases, in that order; junction bases with no gene match: 7. The germline V gene has CDR1 DFQATT and CDR2 SNEGSKA (reference sequence). This clonotype originated in a female donor with breast cancer. Some clones in this sample may be carry-over from other donors' samples. Source material: breast tumor tissue. The rearrangement links TRBV20-1 to TRBJ2-5; 11 bases map to TRBD1. The CDR3 nucleotides read TGCAGTGCTAGTCCGGGACAGGGGGAGGCGACCCAGTACTTC. Translating gives CSASPGQGEATQYF.